These 31 T cell receptor beta chains were all obtained from the same sample, sequenced in a study of metastatic and nonmetastatic thyroid tumors. No patient received treatment before thyroid surgery. TCRdb reanalyzed the PCR reads with MiXCR. Of 21,000 or so clones listed, 15% to 20% are singletons. Sequences were obtained from blood. All receptors come from a male donor with papillary thyroid cancer or a benign thyroid nodule (not recorded which). Some clones in this sample may be carry-over from other donors' samples.

This clone has ten or more counts. V and J are TRBV18 and TRBJ2-7, with no clear D. The V gene lost 4 bases and the J gene lost 5 bases, with 12 bases spanning the gap. CDR1 and CDR2 (germline): KGHSH, LQKENI. The CDR3 sequence is 13 residues long. The CDR3 protein is CASSRVPGHEQYF. The CDR3 region has the DNA TGTGCCAGCTCACGGGTCCCCGGCCACGAGCAGTACTTC.

This clone was observed once. In DNA, the CDR3 is TGCGCCAGCAGCCAAGATCTAGGGGGCGCCCAAAAACTGTTTTTT. It specifies CASSQDLGGAQKLFF. V gene TRBV4-1 combines with J gene TRBJ1-4; 7 bases line up with TRBD1. The germline gives CDR1 MGHRA, CDR2 YSYEKL. The CDR3 has 15 amino acids. The ends lost 0 bases at V and 9 bases at J; junction bases unmatched: 7.

At least ten counts were recorded for this clone. The chain has TRBV4-1 and TRBJ2-7; 7 bases fit TRBD2. After removal of 0 bases from V and 3 bases from J, the junction contained 8 bases not matched to a gene. This CDR3 contains 16 residues. Germline V lookup: CDR1 MGHRA, CDR2 YSYEKL. CDR3 sequence (DNA): TGCGCCAGCAGCCAAGAACCGGGACTATCCCTCTACGAGCAGTACTTC. Encoded protein: CASSQEPGLSLYEQYF.

The table lists this clone with many counts. This chain links TRBV18 with TRBJ2-5; TRBD2 matches at 8 bases. The CDR3 extends over 16 amino acids. Germline V CDR1 and CDR2: KGHSH, LQKENI. V gave up 0 bases and J gave up 4 bases; unmatched junction bases: 7. As DNA, the CDR3 is TGTGCCAGCTCACCACCCGTGAGCGGGAGCACAGAGACCCAGTACTTC. Its protein is CASSPPVSGSTETQYF.

V and J are TRBV30 and TRBJ2-7; 12 bases line up with TRBD2. This CDR3 comprises 14 residues. CDR1 is GTSNPN and CDR2 is SVGIG in the germline V gene (reference sequence). Trimming cost V 1 base and J 6 bases; bases outside gene matches: 4. In DNA form, the CDR3 reads TGTGCCTGGAGTGGACTAGCGGGAGAATCCGAGCAGTACTTC. It specifies CAWSGLAGESEQYF.

This clone came up many times. V usage is TRBV9 and J usage is TRBJ1-1; D may be TRBD1 (5 bases). Germline V gene sequence: CDR1 SGDLS, CDR2 YYNGEE. V was clipped by 0 bases and J by 3 bases, with 12 bases between them. This CDR3 spans 15 amino acids. The CDR3 region is CASSVAEGSDTEAFF. The CDR3 nucleotides are TGTGCCAGCAGCGTAGCGGAGGGGTCGGACACTGAAGCTTTCTTT.

This clone has a single count. Here the CDR3 reads CASSFRDSTSYNEQFF. The DNA for the CDR3 is TGCGCCAGCAGCTTTCGGGACAGTACCTCTTACAATGAGCAGTTCTTC. The chain couples TRBV4-1 to TRBJ2-1, with 7 positions matching TRBD1. Per the germline V gene, CDR1 is MGHRA and CDR2 is YSYEKL. The V gene end was trimmed by 5 bases and the J gene end by 4 bases; junction bases not matched to a gene: 11. This CDR3 has 16 amino acids.

This clone was seen many times. The rearrangement joins TRBV10-3 to TRBJ1-2; tentatively, D is TRBD1 (5 bases). Germline values: CDR1 ENHRY, CDR2 SYGVKD. Trimming took off 7 bases at V and 8 bases at J, with 20 bases between the two ends. The CDR3 contains 14 residues. The CDR3 nucleotides are TGTGCCATCACCACCGCAGGGAAGGCGACCGGCTACACCTTC. Protein sequence: CAITTAGKATGYTF.

Of note for this clone: This may be a read error: a much more frequent sequence differs by one nucleotide. This chain connects TRBV7-6 to TRBJ2-5; D is unclear. Germline lookup yields CDR1 SGHVS and CDR2 FNYEAQ. The CDR3 covers 14 residues. The V gene lost 1 base and the J gene lost 7 bases, with 13 bases spanning the gap. The CDR3 is CASSLGPVAGTQYF. The CDR3 nucleotides read TGTGCCAGCAGCTTAGGACCAGTCGCAGGGACCCAGTACTTC. Drawing the rest from reference TRBV7-6 and TRBJ2-5, the complete variable domain is GAGVSQSPRYKVTKRGQDVALRCDPISGHVSLYWYRQALGQGPEFLTYFNYEAQQDKSGLPNDRFSAERPEGSISTLTIQRTEQRDSAMYRCASSLGPVAGTQYFGPGTRLLVL.

This clone occurred many times. This chain uses TRBV3-1 with TRBJ2-7, with D perhaps assigned TRBD1 or TRBD2 (5 bases each). This CDR3 spans 11 amino acids. Germline V gene sequence: CDR1 LGHDT, CDR2 YNNKEL (reference sequence). V was trimmed by 5 bases and J by 9 bases, leaving 11 bases between them. CDR3 sequence reads: CASSSGGGQYF. In nucleotides, the CDR3 is TGTGCCAGCAGCTCGGGTGGGGGGCAGTACTTC.

This clone was recorded at least ten times. The chain links TRBV2 to TRBJ2-1; 7 nucleotides agree with TRBD2. This CDR3 spans 13 amino acids. Germline V CDR1 and CDR2: SNHLY, FYNNEI. V shed 4 bases and J 11 bases; nucleotides not matched to a gene: 8. Written as DNA, the CDR3 is TGTGCCAGCAGTGGGGCTAGCGGAATCCAGCAGTTCTTC. It yields the protein CASSGASGIQQFF.

By share of the sample, this clone is medium-sized (0.01 to 0.1%). The rearrangement uses TRBV3-1 and TRBJ1-6, with 7 bases fitting TRBD1. The trim removed 4 bases at V and 9 bases at J, leaving 6 bases unmatched. The CDR3 spans 14 residues. Per the germline V gene, CDR1 is LGHDT and CDR2 is YNNKEL (reference sequence). As DNA, the CDR3 is TGTGCCAGCAGCCTGGGACAGACGGGTTCACCCCTCCACTTT. Protein product: CASSLGQTGSPLHF. Complete variable domain (other parts from reference TRBV3-1 and TRBJ1-6): DTAVSQTPKYLVTQMGNDKSIKCEQNLGHDTMYWYKQDSKKFLKIMFSYNNKELIINETVPNRFSPKSPDKAHLNLHINSLELGDSAVYFCASSLGQTGSPLHFGNGTRLTVT.

The V call is TRBV12-3 or TRBV12-4, the J call TRBJ1-2, with D unresolved. V lost 3 bases, J lost 5 bases, and 4 bases lay in between. The CDR3 sequence is 11 residues long. CDR3 sequence: CASSFQYGYTF. In nucleotides, the CDR3 is TGTGCCAGCAGTTTTCAGTATGGCTACACCTTC.

Many counts were recorded for this clone. The CDR3 DNA sequence: TGTGCCAGCTCAGGGGGGGACATTCAGTACTTC. It translates to CASSGGDIQYF. V gene TRBV10-3 combines with J gene TRBJ2-4; either TRBD1 or TRBD2 may supply D (7 bases each). CDR3 length equals 11 residues. Trimming removed 10 bases at V and 8 bases at J, with 12 bases between. The germline CDR1 and CDR2 sequences are ENHRY and SYGVKD.

This clone was counted many times. The V call is TRBV12-3 or TRBV12-4, the J call TRBJ2-2; 11 nucleotides align to TRBD2. With V trimmed by 8 bases and J by 5 bases, 4 bases remained unmatched. CDR3 length: 14 amino acids. The CDR3 reads CASRASGGTGELFF. The DNA for the CDR3 is TGTGCCAGCCGGGCTAGCGGGGGGACCGGGGAGCTGTTTTTT.

This sequence joins TRBV9 and TRBJ1-1; maybe TRBD1 (6 bases). Trimming removed 4 bases from V and 4 bases from J, with 14 bases in between. Germline CDR1 reads SGDLS; CDR2 reads YYNGEE. The CDR3 contains 14 residues. The chain's CDR3 is CASSPQTGSTEAFF. CDR3 DNA sequence: TGTGCCAGCAGCCCCCAAACAGGGAGCACTGAAGCTTTCTTT. The whole variable domain, filled in from reference TRBV9 and TRBJ1-1, reads DSGVTQTPKHLITATGQRVTLRCSPRSGDLSVYWYQQSLDQGLQFLIQYYNGEERAKGNILERFSAQQFPDLHSELNLSSLELGDSALYFCASSPQTGSTEAFFGQGTRLTVV.

This clone came up many times. J is TRBJ2-7 and V is TRBV3-1; 8 bases line up with TRBD2. Germline CDR1 reads LGHDT; CDR2 reads YNNKEL (reference sequence). Trimming took 2 bases from V and 2 from J; bases not matched to a gene: 5. The CDR3 spans 15 residues. The DNA for the CDR3 is TGTGCCAGCAGCCAAAGCGGGGGCCCCGCCTACGAGCAGTACTTC. Its protein is CASSQSGGPAYEQYF.

This clone was observed many times. The V gene is TRBV2, the J gene TRBJ1-2; D gene ambiguous. The CDR3 spans 15 residues. Per germline, CDR1 SNHLY and CDR2 FYNNEI. Trimming pared 0 bases from V and 3 bases from J, leaving 11 bases between. Here the CDR3 DNA reads TGTGCCAGCAGTGAAGCGGCAGGACGGGACTATGGCTACACCTTC. Protein: CASSEAAGRDYGYTF.

This clone is medium-sized within its sample. The chain combines TRBV19 with TRBJ2-7, with a possible D match to TRBD1 (6 bases). V was clipped by 10 bases and J by 2 bases, with 9 bases between them. The V gene's germline CDR1 is LNHDA and CDR2 SQIVND (reference sequence). The length of the CDR3 is 11 residues. The CDR3 reads CATGTTYEQYF. The DNA for the CDR3 is TGTGCCACCGGGACAACCTACGAGCAGTACTTC.

This clone was counted many times. The rearrangement uses TRBV20-1 and TRBJ2-2, with TRBD2 matching over 12 bases. This CDR3 region has 15 residues. CDR1 and CDR2 (germline): DFQATT, SNEGSKA (reference sequence). Trimming cost V 5 bases and J 5 bases; bases outside gene matches: 6. Written as DNA, the CDR3 is TGCAGTGCTCCCAGACTAGCGGGAGTAACCGGGGAGCTGTTTTTT. Residues: CSAPRLAGVTGELFF.

This clone was detected many times. This chain connects TRBV6-1 to TRBJ2-3, with a weak D call TRBD2 (6 bases). This CDR3 is 15 amino acids long. Per the germline V gene, CDR1 is MNHNS and CDR2 is SASEGT. V lost 0 bases to trimming and J lost 7 bases, with 14 bases between them. CDR3 in DNA: TGTGCCAGCAGTGAAGCGCTGGAGGGAGCCAATACGCAGTATTTT. Its translation: CASSEALEGANTQYF.

This clone appeared many times. This chain links TRBV20-1 with TRBJ2-1; D call uncertain. V was cut by 0 bases and J by 9 bases, with 18 bases left in between. Germline lookup yields CDR1 DFQATT and CDR2 SNEGSKA (reference sequence). The CDR3 has 15 residues. CDR3 loop: CSARDRRVGVGEQFF. CDR3 nucleotides: TGCAGTGCTAGAGATCGGAGAGTAGGCGTTGGTGAGCAGTTCTTC.

The table lists this clone with many counts. The J gene is TRBJ2-1, the V gene TRBV20-1; the match to TRBD2 covers 9 bases. Unmatched junction bases numbered 10, after V lost 6 bases and J lost 4 bases. The CDR3 loop spans 15 amino acids. Per germline, CDR1 DFQATT and CDR2 SNEGSKA (reference sequence). CDR3: CSAPPAAGGYNEQFF. The DNA for the CDR3 is TGCAGTGCCCCACCAGCAGCGGGAGGTTACAATGAGCAGTTCTTC.

V gene TRBV9 combines with J gene TRBJ1-4, with D uncertain. Germline CDR1 SGDLS, CDR2 YYNGEE. Trimming removed 0 bases at V and 4 bases at J, with 7 bases between. The CDR3 loop spans 14 amino acids. The CDR3 sequence: CASSVGSHNEKLFF. Here the CDR3 DNA reads TGTGCCAGCAGCGTAGGCAGCCATAATGAAAAACTGTTTTTT.

There are many counts of this clone. The CDR3 region has the DNA TGCAGTGCTGGGGGCCTGGACAGGGGGATCTATGGCTACACCTTC. Its protein is CSAGGLDRGIYGYTF. The chain has TRBV20-1 and TRBJ1-2; TRBD1 matches 10 bases. In germline, CDR1 is DFQATT, CDR2 SNEGSKA (reference sequence). There are 15 residues in the CDR3. V shed 5 bases and J 4 bases; nucleotides not matched to a gene: 10.

This chain joins TRBV6-4 and TRBJ2-6; 8 bases match TRBD1. Germline loops: CDR1 MRHNA, CDR2 SNTAGT. The length of the CDR3 is 15 residues. Trimming took 8 bases from V and 0 from J; bases not matched to a gene: 3. CDR3 amino acids: CASRDRSSGANVLTF. The CDR3 DNA sequence: TGTGCCAGCCGGGACAGGAGCTCTGGGGCCAACGTCCTGACTTTC.

Ten or more counts support this clone. This CDR3 reads CSARAPNTDTQYF. The DNA for the CDR3 is TGCAGTGCTAGAGCCCCTAACACAGATACGCAGTATTTT. The rearrangement uses TRBV20-1 and TRBJ2-3, with D hard to call. V gave up 1 base and J gave up 2 bases, with 7 bases separating them. Germline assignment: CDR1 DFQATT and CDR2 SNEGSKA (reference sequence). CDR3 length equals 13 residues.

The V gene is TRBV20-1, the J gene TRBJ2-1, with 13 positions matching TRBD2. CDR1 DFQATT and CDR2 SNEGSKA come from the germline V gene (reference sequence). J lost 4 bases, V lost 1 base, and 4 bases had no gene match. The CDR3 extends over 16 amino acids. CDR3: CSARGVGLAGYNEQFF. The CDR3 coding sequence is TGCAGTGCTAGAGGGGTGGGACTAGCGGGATACAATGAGCAGTTCTTC.

This clone was counted many times. The rearrangement uses TRBV6-5 and TRBJ2-3; 10 bases are shared with TRBD1. With 3 bases clipped from V and 3 bases from J, the junction kept 3 bases outside the gene matches. CDR1 and CDR2 (germline): MNHEY, SVGAGI. The CDR3 contains 15 residues. The CDR3 DNA is TGTGCCAGCAGTTATGACAGGGGGCCGACAGATACGCAGTATTTT. It is translated as CASSYDRGPTDTQYF.

This clone came up many times. This chain connects TRBV11-3 to TRBJ2-2; 8 bases fit TRBD1. CDR3 length equals 13 residues. CDR1 SGHNT and CDR2 YENEEA come from the germline V gene. The J segment lost 6 bases and the V segment lost 10 bases, leaving 7 bases of the junction unmatched. CDR3 loop: CAIDRGNAGELFF. CDR3 coding DNA: TGTGCCATAGACAGGGGAAACGCCGGGGAGCTGTTTTTT.

This clone was recorded a few times. J is TRBJ2-7 and V is TRBV12-3 or TRBV12-4; no firm D call. The CDR3 has 13 amino acids. V was clipped by 5 bases and J by 3 bases, with 11 bases between them. CDR3 coding DNA: TGTGCCAGCAGTAGTGGTACCGACTACGAGCAGTACTTC. This encodes CASSSGTDYEQYF.